This is a list of T cell receptor beta chains from one sample in a study of CD8+ T cells in alopecia areata. The protocol was immunoSEQ multiplex PCR, while the TCRdb copy is restricted to in-frame clones and leaves out a portion. The sample comprises 180,000 or so clones, about 53% of which are singletons, and about a tenth rests with the top ten. Source: CD8+ T cells sorted from blood, taken at week 24, from a patient treated with tofacitinib. The receptors derive from a human donor with alopecia areata. Both conserved end residues are part of each CDR3. The D gene is left open where the match is weak. Expanded clones get a size class; other rows say once, few or many, or leave the size out.

TRBJ1-3 | few | TRBV27 | . | TGTGCCAGCAGTCCGTCGCCTGGAAACACCATATATTTT | CASSPSPGNTIYF
TRBJ1-2 | once | TRBV5-6 | . | TGTGCCAGCAGCTTGCAGGACAGAATTTTCTATGGCTACACCTTC | CASSLQDRIFYGYTF
TRBJ2-7 | . | TRBV6-5 | . | TGTGCCAGCAGTTACTCGACCAATCGAGGCGAGCAGTACTTC | CASSYSTNRGEQYF
TRBJ2-4 | . | TRBV29-1 | TRBD1 | TGCAGCGTTGGCGGGACAGGGGAGGGCATTCAGTACTTC | CSVGGTGEGIQYF
TRBJ2-2 | . | TRBV13 | TRBD1 | TGTGCCAGCAGACAGGGGTCCCGGGAGCTGTTTTTT | CASRQGSRELFF
TRBJ1-5 | few | TRBV7-3 | . | TGTGCCAGCAGCTTATGCTATCAGCCCCAGCATTTT | CASSLCYQPQHF
TRBJ1-2 | . | TRBV14 | . | TGTGCCAGCAGCCCAGAACCGGGACCGCCTAACTATGGCTACACCTTC | CASSPEPGPPNYGYTF
TRBJ1-6 | . | TRBV6-5 | TRBD1 | TGTGCCAGCAGTTATGACAGGGCCAACTCACCCCTCCACTTT | CASSYDRANSPLHF
TRBJ2-1 | few | TRBV13 | . | TGTGCCAGCAGCTCGAGGGGCAATGAGCAGTTCTTC | CASSSRGNEQFF
TRBJ1-1 | . | TRBV29-1 | . | TGCAGCCTCGCGGCTGGGGGCACAGGGTCTAGTATTGGGACTGAAGCTTTCTTT | CSLAAGGTGSSIGTEAFF
TRBJ2-7 | . | TRBV7-6 | . | TGTGCCAGCAGCTCTGAACAGGGCGTAGCCTACGAGCAGTACTTC | CASSSEQGVAYEQYF
TRBJ1-2 | . | TRBV11-3 | . | TGTGCCAGCAGCTTCCGGGACAACTATGGCTACACCTTC | CASSFRDNYGYTF
TRBJ2-7 | . | TRBV30 | TRBD2 | TGTGCCTGGGGGGACTACCAGACGTCTAGAGAAGAGCAGTACTTC | CAWGDYQTSREEQYF
TRBJ1-1 | few | TRBV30 | . | TGTGCCTGGGGGCCTGGTAGGGAAGCTTTCTTT | CAWGPGREAFF
TRBJ1-3 | . | TRBV30 | . | TGTGCCTGGAGTTTAGGCTCTGGAAACACCATATATTTT | CAWSLGSGNTIYF
TRBJ1-5 | . | TRBV5-6 | . | TGTGCCAGCAGCTTGTGGTTTTGGCAGAGCAATCAGCCCCAGCATTTT | CASSLWFWQSNQPQHF
TRBJ1-2 | few | TRBV7-9 | TRBD1 | TGTGCCTCCTTTGGGACAGCCAACTATGGCTACACCTTC | CASFGTANYGYTF
TRBJ1-5 | . | TRBV27 | . | TGTGCCAGCAGTTTAGAGGGGAACAATCAGCCCCAGCATTTT | CASSLEGNNQPQHF
TRBJ2-7 | . | TRBV9 | TRBD2 | TGTGCCAGCGGCGCGGGGGGCGGGCCAACTTTCTTC | CASGAGGGPTFF
TRBJ2-7 | few | TRBV7-9 | TRBD1 | TGTGCCAGCAGCTTAGGGGACAGGTTCTCCTACGAGCAGTACTTC | CASSLGDRFSYEQYF
TRBJ2-7 | few | TRBV30 | . | TGTGCCTGGACAGGTGACCCCTTAGGAAACGAGCAGTACTTC | CAWTGDPLGNEQYF
TRBJ2-1 | once | TRBV30 | . | TGTGCCTGGAGTGTAGGGGCAGGGACGGGTGAGCAGTTCTTC | CAWSVGAGTGEQFF
TRBJ1-1 | . | TRBV30 | . | TGTGCCGGAACCCCGGGACAAGGGAACACTGAAGCTTTCTTT | CAGTPGQGNTEAFF
TRBJ1-1 | . | TRBV6-6 | . | TGTGCCAGCAGTTATTCCAGGTTGAACACTGAAGCTTTCTTT | CASSYSRLNTEAFF
TRBJ2-3 | . | TRBV5-1 | . | TGCGCCGGCAGAGACACTAGCACAGATACGCAGTATTTT | CAGRDTSTDTQYF
TRBJ1-1 | few | TRBV10-2 | TRBD1 | TGCGCCAGCGAGGAGGGGGCTCGGACTGAAGCTTTCTTT | CASEEGARTEAFF
TRBJ1-5 | . | TRBV19 | . | TGTGCCAGTAGACGACAGGAGGGAAGCAATCAGCCCCAGCATTTT | CASRRQEGSNQPQHF
TRBJ1-4 | medium-sized | TRBV15 | . | TGTGCCACCCTCGACGGAGAAAAACTGTTTTTT | CATLDGEKLFF